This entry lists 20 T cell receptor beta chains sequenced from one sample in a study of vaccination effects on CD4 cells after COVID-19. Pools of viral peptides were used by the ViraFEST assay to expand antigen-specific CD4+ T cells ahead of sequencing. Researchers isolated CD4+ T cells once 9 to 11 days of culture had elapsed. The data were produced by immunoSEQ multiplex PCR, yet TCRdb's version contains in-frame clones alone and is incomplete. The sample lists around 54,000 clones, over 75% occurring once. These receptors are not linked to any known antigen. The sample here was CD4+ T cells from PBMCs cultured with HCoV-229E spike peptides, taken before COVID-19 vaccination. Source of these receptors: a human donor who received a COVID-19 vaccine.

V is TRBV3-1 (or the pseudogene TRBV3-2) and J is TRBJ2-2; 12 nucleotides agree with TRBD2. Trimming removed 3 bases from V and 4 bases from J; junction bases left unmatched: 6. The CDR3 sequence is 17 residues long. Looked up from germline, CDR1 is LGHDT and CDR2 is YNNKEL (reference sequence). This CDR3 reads CASSHGGLAGVTGELFF. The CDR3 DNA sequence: TGTGCCAGCAGCCACGGGGGACTAGCGGGTGTCACCGGGGAGCTGTTTTTT.

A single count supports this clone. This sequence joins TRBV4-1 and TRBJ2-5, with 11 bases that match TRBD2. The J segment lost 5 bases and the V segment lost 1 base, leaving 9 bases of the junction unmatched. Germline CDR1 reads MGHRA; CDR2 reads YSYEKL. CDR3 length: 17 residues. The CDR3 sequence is CASSQAGLAGGGETQYF. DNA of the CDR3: TGCGCCAGCAGCCAAGCCGGCCTAGCGGGGGGTGGTGAGACCCAGTACTTC.

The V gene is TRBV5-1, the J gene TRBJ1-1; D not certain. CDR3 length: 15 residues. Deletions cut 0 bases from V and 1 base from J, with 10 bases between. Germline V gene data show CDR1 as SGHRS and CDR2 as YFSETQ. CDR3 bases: TGCGCCAGCAGCTTGGAGGAAGACGGGAACACTGAAGCTTTCTTT. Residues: CASSLEEDGNTEAFF.

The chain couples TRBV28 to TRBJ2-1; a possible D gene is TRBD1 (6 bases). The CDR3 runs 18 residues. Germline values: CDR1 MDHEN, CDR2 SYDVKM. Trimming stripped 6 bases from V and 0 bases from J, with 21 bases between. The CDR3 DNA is TGTGCCAGCAGGGACATAACCCCGGGACACAGCTCCTACAATGAGCAGTTCTTC. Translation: CASRDITPGHSSYNEQFF.

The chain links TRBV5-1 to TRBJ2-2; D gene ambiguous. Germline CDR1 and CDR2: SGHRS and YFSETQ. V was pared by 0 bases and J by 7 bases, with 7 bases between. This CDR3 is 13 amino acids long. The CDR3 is CASSLDPDGELFF. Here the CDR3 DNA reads TGCGCCAGCAGCTTGGATCCGGACGGGGAGCTGTTTTTT.

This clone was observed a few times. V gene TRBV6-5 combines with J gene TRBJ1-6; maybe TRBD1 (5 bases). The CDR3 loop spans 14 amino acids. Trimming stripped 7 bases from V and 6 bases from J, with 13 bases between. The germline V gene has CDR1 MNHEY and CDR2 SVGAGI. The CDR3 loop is CASNSARANSPLHF. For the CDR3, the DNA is TGTGCCAGCAATTCTGCCAGGGCTAATTCACCCCTCCACTTT.

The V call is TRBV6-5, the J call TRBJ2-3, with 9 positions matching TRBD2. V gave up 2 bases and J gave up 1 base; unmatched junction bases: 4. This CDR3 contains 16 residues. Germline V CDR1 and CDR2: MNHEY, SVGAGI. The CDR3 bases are TGTGCCAGCAGTTACCTTAGCGGGGGCGGCACAGATACGCAGTATTTT. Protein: CASSYLSGGGTDTQYF.

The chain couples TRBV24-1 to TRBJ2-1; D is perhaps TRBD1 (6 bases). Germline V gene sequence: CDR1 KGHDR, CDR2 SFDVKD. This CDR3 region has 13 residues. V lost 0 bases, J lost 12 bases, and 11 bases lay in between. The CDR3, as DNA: TGTGCCACCAGTGATTTGACGGACAGTTCGCAGTTCTTC. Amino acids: CATSDLTDSSQFF.

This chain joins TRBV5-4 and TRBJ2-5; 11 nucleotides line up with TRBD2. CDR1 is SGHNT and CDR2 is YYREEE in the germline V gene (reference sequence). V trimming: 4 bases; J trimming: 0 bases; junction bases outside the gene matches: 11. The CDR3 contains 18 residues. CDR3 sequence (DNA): TGTGCCAGCAGCCCGAGGGTGTCTAGCGGGGGGTACCAAGAGACCCAGTACTTC. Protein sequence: CASSPRVSSGGYQETQYF. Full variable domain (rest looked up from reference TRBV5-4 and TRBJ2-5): ETGVTQSPTHLIKTRGQQVTLRCSSQSGHNTVSWYQQALGQGPQFIFQYYREEENGRGNFPPRFSGLQFPNYSSELNVNALELDDSALYLCASSPRVSSGGYQETQYFGPGTRLLVL.

The CDR3 protein is CASREGGPNYGYTF. CDR3 coding DNA: TGTGCCAGCAGAGAAGGGGGGCCCAACTATGGCTACACCTTC. The chain employs TRBV28 and TRBJ1-2, with D perhaps TRBD1 (6 bases). The germline gives CDR1 MDHEN, CDR2 SYDVKM. CDR3 length: 14 amino acids. With 6 bases removed from V and 2 bases from J, the gap between germline ends came to 13 bases.

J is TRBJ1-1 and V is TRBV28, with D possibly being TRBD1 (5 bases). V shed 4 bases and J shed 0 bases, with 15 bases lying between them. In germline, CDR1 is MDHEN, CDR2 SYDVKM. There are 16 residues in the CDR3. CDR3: CASSSPPGTVNTEAFF. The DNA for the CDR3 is TGTGCCAGCAGTTCCCCCCCCGGGACCGTGAACACTGAAGCTTTCTTT.

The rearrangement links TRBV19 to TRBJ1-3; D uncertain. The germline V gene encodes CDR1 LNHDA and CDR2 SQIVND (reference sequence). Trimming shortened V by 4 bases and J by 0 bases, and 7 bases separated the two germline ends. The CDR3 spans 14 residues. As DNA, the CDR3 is TGTGCCAGTAGTACCCTGAGCTCTGGAAACACCATATATTTT. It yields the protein CASSTLSSGNTIYF.

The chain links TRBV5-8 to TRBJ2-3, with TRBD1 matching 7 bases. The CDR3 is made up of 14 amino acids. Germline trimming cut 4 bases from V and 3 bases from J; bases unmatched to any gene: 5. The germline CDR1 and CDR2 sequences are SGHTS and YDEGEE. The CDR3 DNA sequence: TGTGCCAGCAGCCTGACAGGGTATACAGATACGCAGTATTTT. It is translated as CASSLTGYTDTQYF.

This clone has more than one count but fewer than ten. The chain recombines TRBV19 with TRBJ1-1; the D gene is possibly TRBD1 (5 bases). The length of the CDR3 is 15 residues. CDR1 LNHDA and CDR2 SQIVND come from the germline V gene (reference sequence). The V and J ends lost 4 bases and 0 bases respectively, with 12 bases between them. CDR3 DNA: TGTGCCAGTAGTAACGCCGGGACGGTGAACACTGAAGCTTTCTTT. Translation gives CASSNAGTVNTEAFF.

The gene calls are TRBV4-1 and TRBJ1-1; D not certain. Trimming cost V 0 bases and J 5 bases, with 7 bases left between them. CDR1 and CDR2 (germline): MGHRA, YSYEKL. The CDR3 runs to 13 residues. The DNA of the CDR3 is TGCGCCAGCAGCCAAGATCAACGGACTGAAGCTTTCTTT. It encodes CASSQDQRTEAFF.

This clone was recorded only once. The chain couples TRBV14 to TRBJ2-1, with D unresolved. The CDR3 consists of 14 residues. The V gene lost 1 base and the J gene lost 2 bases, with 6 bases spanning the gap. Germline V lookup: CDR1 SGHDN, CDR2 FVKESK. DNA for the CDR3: TGTGCCAGCAGCCAAGCCCTTACCTACAATGAGCAGTTCTTC. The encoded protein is CASSQALTYNEQFF. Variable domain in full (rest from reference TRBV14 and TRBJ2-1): EAGVTQFPSHSVIEKGQTVTLRCDPISGHDNLYWYRRVMGKEIKFLLHFVKESKQDESGMPNNRFLAERTGGTYSTLKVQPAELEDSGVYFCASSQALTYNEQFFGPGTRLTVL.

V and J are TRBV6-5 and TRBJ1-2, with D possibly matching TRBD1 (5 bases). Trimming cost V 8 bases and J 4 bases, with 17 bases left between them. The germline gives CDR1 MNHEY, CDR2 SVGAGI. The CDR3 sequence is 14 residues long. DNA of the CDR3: TGTGCCAGCTCGCTGGAGGTTGGGGGCTATGGCTACACCTTC. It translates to CASSLEVGGYGYTF.

The CDR3 nucleotides are TGTGCCACCTCGGAGGGGACAGGGTCCTACAATGAGCAGTTCTTC. It codes for CATSEGTGSYNEQFF. The J gene is TRBJ2-1, the V gene TRBV24-1; 9 positions match TRBD1. With V trimmed by 9 bases and J by 1 base, 6 bases remained unmatched. The CDR3 runs to 15 residues. CDR1 and CDR2 from the germline V gene are KGHDR and SFDVKD.

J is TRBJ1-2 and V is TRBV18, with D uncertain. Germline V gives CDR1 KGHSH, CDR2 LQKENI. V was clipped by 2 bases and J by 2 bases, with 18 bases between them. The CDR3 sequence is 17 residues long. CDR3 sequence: CASSPGPNYLPNYGYTF. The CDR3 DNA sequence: TGTGCCAGCTCACCAGGGCCGAACTATCTTCCCAACTATGGCTACACCTTC.

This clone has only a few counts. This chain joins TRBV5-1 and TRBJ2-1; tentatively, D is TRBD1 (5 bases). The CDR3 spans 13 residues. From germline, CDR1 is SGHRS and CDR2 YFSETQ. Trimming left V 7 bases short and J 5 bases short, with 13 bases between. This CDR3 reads CASASGNNNEQFF. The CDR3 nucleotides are TGCGCCAGCGCGTCAGGGAACAACAATGAGCAGTTCTTC.